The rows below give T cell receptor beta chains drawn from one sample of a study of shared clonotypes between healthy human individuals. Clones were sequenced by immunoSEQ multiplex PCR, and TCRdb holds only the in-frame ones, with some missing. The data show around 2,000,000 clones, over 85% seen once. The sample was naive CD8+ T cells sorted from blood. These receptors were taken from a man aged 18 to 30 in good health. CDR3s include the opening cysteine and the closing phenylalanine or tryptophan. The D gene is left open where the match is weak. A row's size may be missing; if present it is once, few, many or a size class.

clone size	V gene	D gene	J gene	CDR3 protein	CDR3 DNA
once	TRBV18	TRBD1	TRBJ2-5	CASSSDRSSIENQETQYF	TGTGCCAGCTCATCGGACAGGAGCTCAATTGAAAACCAAGAGACCCAGTACTTC
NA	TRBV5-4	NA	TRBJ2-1	CASSLREGGHNEQFF	TGTGCCAGCAGCTTGAGGGAGGGGGGGCACAATGAGCAGTTCTTC
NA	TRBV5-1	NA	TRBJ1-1	CASSLGDYNTEAFF	TGCGCCAGCAGCTTGGGGGATTATAACACTGAAGCTTTCTTT
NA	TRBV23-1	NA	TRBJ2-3	CASSHSRVRLTDTQYF	TGCGCCAGCAGTCACTCTAGGGTCCGCCTCACAGATACGCAGTATTTT
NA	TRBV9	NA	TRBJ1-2	CASSPEGTGNLGYGYTF	TGTGCCAGCAGCCCCGAGGGTACAGGGAACCTGGGCTATGGCTACACCTTC
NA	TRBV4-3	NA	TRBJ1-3	CASSPGVSGNTIYF	TGCGCCAGCAGCCCAGGGGTCTCGGGAAACACCATATATTTT
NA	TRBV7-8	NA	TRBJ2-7	CASSVTGEQYF	TGTGCCAGCAGCGTTACAGGCGAGCAGTACTTC
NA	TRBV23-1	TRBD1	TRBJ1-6	CASSQVTGTGYSPLHF	TGCGCCAGCAGTCAGGTAACCGGGACAGGGTACTCACCCCTCCACTTT
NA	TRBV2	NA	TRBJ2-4	CASSEAWMGRNIQYF	TGTGCCAGCAGTGAAGCCTGGATGGGGAGAAACATTCAGTACTTC
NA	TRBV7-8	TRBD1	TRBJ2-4	CASSPWDRENIQYF	TGTGCCAGCAGCCCTTGGGACAGGGAAAACATTCAGTACTTC
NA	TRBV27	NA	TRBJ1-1	CASSPLVRTEAFF	TGTGCCAGCAGTCCGTTGGTGAGGACTGAAGCTTTCTTT
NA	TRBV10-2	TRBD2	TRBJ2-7	CASQELAAEYGQYF	TGCGCCAGCCAAGAACTAGCGGCTGAATACGGGCAGTACTTC
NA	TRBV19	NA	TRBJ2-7	CASSILGQGYEQYF	TGTGCCAGTAGTATACTGGGACAAGGATACGAGCAGTACTTC